These T cell receptor beta chains were read from a single sample in a study of early T cells in non-severe SARS-CoV-2 infection. Each CDR3 protein is one row after TCRdb ran MiXCR on the 5' RACE reads. The profile covers under 30,000 distinct CDR3 sequences, with about 5.5% appearing a single time and 11% taken by the ten largest. Sample: whole blood. The receptors derive from an adult who was a healthcare worker with PCR-confirmed SARS-CoV-2 infection or an uninfected control (not recorded which). The CDR3 runs from the conserved cysteine through the conserved F or W. A D gene is named only where the DNA matches it firmly. Size is stated for part of the rows, as once, few or many counts, or as a class when the clone is expanded.

TRBV29-1	many	NA	TRBJ2-5	CSVDRAIETQYF	TGCAGCGTTGACAGGGCGATAGAGACCCAGTACTTC
TRBV20-1	few	NA	TRBJ1-1	CSARDSLGDPPFEAFF	TGCAGTGCTAGAGATTCGTTAGGGGACCCTCCTTTCGAGGCTTTCTTT
TRBV27	many	TRBD1	TRBJ2-2	CASSSPKAGTGGRWDTGELFF	TGTGCCAGCAGTTCCCCTAAAGCCGGGACAGGGGGCAGGTGGGACACCGGGGAGCTGTTTTTT
TRBV6-2/TRBV6-3	many	TRBD1	TRBJ2-5	CASSEIPGQGEETQYF	TGTGCCAGCAGCGAGATACCGGGACAGGGAGAAGAGACCCAGTACTTC
TRBV28	many	NA	TRBJ1-2	CASSSDYGYTF	TGTGCCAGCAGTTCAGACTATGGCTACACCTTC
TRBV12-3/TRBV12-4	many	TRBD1	TRBJ2-7	CASSRGQGSYEQYF	TGTGCCAGCAGTAGGGGACAGGGTTCCTACGAGCAGTACTTC
TRBV6-6	medium-sized	TRBD2	TRBJ2-3	CASSYDGASGASTDTQYF	TGTGCCAGCAGTTACGATGGGGCTAGCGGGGCCAGCACAGATACGCAGTATTTT
TRBV5-5	many	TRBD1	TRBJ2-2	CASSLIPTGSGELFF	TGTGCCAGCAGCTTAATCCCGACAGGGTCCGGGGAGCTGTTTTTT
TRBV19	many	NA	TRBJ1-2	CASSIFHGPATGYTF	TGTGCCAGTAGTATTTTTCACGGGCCCGCGACCGGCTACACCTTC
TRBV6-5	many	NA	TRBJ1-6	CASSTDPGALNSPLHF	TGTGCCAGCAGTACCGACCCGGGAGCTCTTAATTCACCCCTCCATTTT
TRBV6-5	few	TRBD1	TRBJ2-3	CASSAATGSTDTQYF	TGTGCCAGCAGTGCGGCGACAGGGAGCACAGATACGCAGTATTTT
TRBV6-2/TRBV6-3	many	TRBD2	TRBJ2-1	CASRHTSGGANEQFF	TGTGCCAGCAGACATACTAGCGGGGGGGCCAATGAGCAGTTCTTC
TRBV27	many	NA	TRBJ2-4	CASSFNRGGTKNIQYF	TGTGCCAGCAGTTTCAACAGGGGGGGGACCAAAAACATTCAGTACTTC
TRBV20-1	many	TRBD2	TRBJ2-2	CSAETSGTVGELFF	TGCAGTGCCGAGACTAGCGGGACGGTGGGGGAGCTGTTTTTT
TRBV4-2	many	NA	TRBJ2-3	CASSQERGPTDTQYF	TGTGCCAGCAGCCAAGAGAGGGGACCCACAGATACGCAGTATTTT
TRBV20-1	many	TRBD2	TRBJ2-1	CSARDRLAGGNEQFF	TGCAGTGCTAGAGATAGGCTAGCGGGGGGGAATGAGCAGTTCTTC
TRBV10-3	many	NA	TRBJ2-1	CATGRSQESEQFF	TGCGCCACGGGGCGGTCCCAGGAGAGTGAGCAGTTCTTC
TRBV5-5	many	TRBD1	TRBJ1-1	CASRKQGEMGTNTEAFF	TGTGCCAGCAGGAAACAGGGGGAAATGGGGACAAACACTGAAGCTTTCTTT
TRBV6-2/TRBV6-3	many	TRBD2	TRBJ2-1	CASNTIGTSGRARYNEQFF	TGTGCCAGCAATACCATAGGGACTAGCGGGAGGGCCCGCTACAATGAGCAGTTCTTC
TRBV15	many	TRBD2	TRBJ2-3	CATRPGTSDDTQYF	TGTGCCACCAGACCCGGGACTAGCGATGATACGCAGTATTTT
TRBV29-1	NA	TRBD1	TRBJ2-7	CSVDGQGAGEQYF	TGCAGCGTTGACGGGCAGGGGGCCGGCGAGCAGTACTTC
TRBV12-3/TRBV12-4	many	TRBD2	TRBJ2-1	CASSPWASGGSLNEQFF	TGTGCCAGCAGCCCCTGGGCTAGCGGGGGAAGCCTCAATGAGCAGTTCTTC
TRBV18	few	NA	TRBJ1-2	CASSPPLLQDYGYTF	TGTGCCAGCTCACCACCGCTTCTACAGGACTATGGCTACACCTTC
TRBV6-6	many	TRBD1	TRBJ2-5	CASSPQGVETQYF	TGTGCCAGCAGTCCCCAGGGGGTTGAGACCCAGTACTTC
TRBV5-1	NA	NA	TRBJ1-1	CASSLWTNTEAFF	TGCGCCAGCAGTTTATGGACGAACACTGAAGCTTTCTTT
TRBV7-2	NA	TRBD2	TRBJ2-1	CASTLTSGTYNEQFF	TGTGCCAGCACCCTTACTAGCGGGACTTACAATGAGCAGTTCTTC
TRBV19	many	NA	TRBJ2-6	CASRRGSGANVLTF	TGTGCCAGTAGGAGGGGGTCTGGGGCCAACGTCCTGACTTTC
TRBV7-7	many	NA	TRBJ2-5	CASSLGGTTQETQYF	TGTGCCAGCAGTCTGGGGGGTACCACCCAAGAGACCCAGTACTTC
TRBV5-6	NA	NA	TRBJ2-5	CASSLAGKTQYF	TGTGCCAGCAGCTTGGCGGGGAAGACCCAGTACTTC
TRBV12-3/TRBV12-4	medium-sized	TRBD1	TRBJ1-2	CASSLTGDNYGYTF	TGTGCCAGCAGTTTGACAGGGGATAACTATGGCTACACCTTC
TRBV12-3/TRBV12-4	NA	TRBD1	TRBJ2-2	CASSLRDREVSGELFF	TGTGCCAGCAGTTTAAGGGACAGGGAGGTGTCCGGGGAGCTGTTTTTT
TRBV19	many	TRBD2	TRBJ2-1	CASSQTSGSYNEQFF	TGTGCCAGTAGCCAAACTAGCGGGTCCTACAATGAGCAGTTCTTC
TRBV10-2	NA	NA	TRBJ1-4	CASSGGRRNEKLFF	TGCGCCAGCAGTGGAGGAAGGAGAAATGAAAAACTGTTTTTT
TRBV5-5	many	TRBD1	TRBJ2-1	CASSVRHPGQGSNEQFF	TGTGCCAGCAGCGTCCGCCATCCGGGACAGGGGAGTAATGAGCAGTTCTTC
TRBV18	many	TRBD1	TRBJ2-2	CASSPGQGGTGELFF	TGTGCCAGCTCACCAGGACAGGGTGGCACCGGGGAGCTGTTTTTT
TRBV7-2	many	NA	TRBJ2-1	CASSSRGPPYNEQFF	TGTGCCAGCAGCTCCCGGGGGCCCCCCTACAATGAGCAGTTCTTC
TRBV20-1	NA	NA	TRBJ1-1	CSALDRIGAEAFF	TGCAGTGCTTTAGACAGGATTGGCGCTGAAGCTTTCTTT
TRBV18	many	TRBD2	TRBJ2-1	CASSPVSGGGYNEQFF	TGTGCCAGCTCACCAGTGTCGGGAGGGGGTTACAATGAGCAGTTCTTC
TRBV7-2	many	NA	TRBJ2-1	CASSFKGRNEQFF	TGTGCCAGCAGCTTCAAAGGGCGTAATGAGCAGTTCTTC
TRBV5-1	many	NA	TRBJ2-1	CASSLGGRDSEQFF	TGCGCCAGCAGCTTGGGGGGGCGTGATAGTGAGCAGTTCTTC
TRBV6-6	many	NA	TRBJ1-5	CASSYYQSNQPQHF	TGTGCCAGCAGTTACTACCAGAGCAATCAGCCCCAGCATTTT
TRBV5-1	few	TRBD1	TRBJ2-6	CASSLGQGSGANVLTF	TGCGCCAGCAGCTTGGGACAGGGGTCTGGGGCCAACGTCCTGACTTTC
TRBV27	many	TRBD2	TRBJ2-5	CASSPRLAGVIMGETQYF	TGTGCCAGCAGTCCGCGACTAGCGGGGGTGATCATGGGAGAGACCCAGTACTTC
TRBV28	many	NA	TRBJ1-1	CASSRMTGIGAEAFF	TGTGCCAGCAGTCGAATGACAGGTATCGGAGCTGAAGCTTTCTTT
TRBV5-1	many	TRBD2	TRBJ2-7	CASSSSGGSYYEQYF	TGCGCCAGCAGCTCTAGCGGGGGTTCGTACTACGAGCAGTACTTC
TRBV5-4	NA	NA	TRBJ1-2	CASSPQDGQNYGYTF	TGTGCCAGCAGCCCGCAGGACGGCCAAAACTATGGCTACACCTTC
TRBV2	few	NA	TRBJ1-2	CASRAEGGLIYGYTF	TGTGCCAGCAGAGCCGAGGGCGGGCTGATCTATGGCTACACCTTC
TRBV5-4	few	NA	TRBJ1-1	CASSPGLGQGTEAFF	TGTGCCAGCAGCCCAGGCTTGGGCCAGGGCACTGAAGCTTTCTTT
TRBV20-1	NA	TRBD1	TRBJ2-3	CSAIGTGVGYTDTQYF	TGCAGTGCAATAGGGACAGGGGTTGGATACACAGATACGCAGTATTTT
TRBV5-1	NA	TRBD1	TRBJ1-2	CASSPDRGNYGYTF	TGCGCCAGCAGCCCGGACAGGGGAAACTATGGCTACACCTTC
TRBV7-7	many	TRBD2	TRBJ2-2	CASSPMTSGGVLIGELFF	TGTGCCAGCAGCCCGATGACTAGCGGAGGTGTTCTTATCGGGGAGCTGTTTTTT
TRBV3-1	many	NA	TRBJ1-6	CASSQKGASSYNSPLHF	TGTGCCAGCAGCCAAAAGGGTGCCAGCTCCTATAATTCACCCCTCCACTTT
TRBV19	few	NA	TRBJ2-7	CASSILRGRDYEQYF	TGTGCCAGTAGTATACTGCGGGGGCGCGACTACGAGCAGTACTTC
TRBV28	many	NA	TRBJ2-7	CASKGLSFFGEYF	TGTGCCAGCAAAGGGCTTTCTTTTTTTGGGGAGTACTTC
TRBV20-1	few	NA	TRBJ1-2	CSAPGTSYGYTF	TGCAGTGCACCCGGGACAAGCTATGGCTACACCTTC
TRBV11-2	NA	NA	TRBJ2-7	CASRNRDGLGEQYF	TGTGCCAGCAGGAACCGGGACGGACTTGGAGAGCAGTACTTC